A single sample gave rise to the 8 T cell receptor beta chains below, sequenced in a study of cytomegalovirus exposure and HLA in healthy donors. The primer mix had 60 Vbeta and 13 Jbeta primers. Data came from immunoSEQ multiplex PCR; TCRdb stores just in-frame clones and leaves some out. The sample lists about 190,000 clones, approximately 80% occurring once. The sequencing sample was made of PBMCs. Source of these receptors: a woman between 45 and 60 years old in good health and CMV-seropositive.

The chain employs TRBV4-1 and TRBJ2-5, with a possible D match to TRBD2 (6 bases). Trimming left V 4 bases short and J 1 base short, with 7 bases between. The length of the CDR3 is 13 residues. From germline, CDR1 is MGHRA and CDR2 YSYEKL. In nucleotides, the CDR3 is TGCGCCAGCAGCCTACTAGCCCAAGAGACCCAGTACTTC. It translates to CASSLLAQETQYF.

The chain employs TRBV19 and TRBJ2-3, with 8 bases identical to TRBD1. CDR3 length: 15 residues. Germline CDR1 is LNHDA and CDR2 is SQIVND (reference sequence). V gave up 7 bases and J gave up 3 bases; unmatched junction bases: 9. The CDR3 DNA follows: TGTGCCAGTAACAGGGGGGCCTTTAGTACAGATACGCAGTATTTT. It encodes CASNRGAFSTDTQYF.

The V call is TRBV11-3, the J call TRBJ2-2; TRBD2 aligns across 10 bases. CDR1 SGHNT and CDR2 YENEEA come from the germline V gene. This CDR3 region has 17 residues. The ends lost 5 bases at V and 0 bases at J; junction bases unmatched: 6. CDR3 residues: CASSPAGGFSNTGELFF. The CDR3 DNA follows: TGTGCCAGCAGCCCAGCGGGGGGGTTCTCGAACACCGGGGAGCTGTTTTTT.

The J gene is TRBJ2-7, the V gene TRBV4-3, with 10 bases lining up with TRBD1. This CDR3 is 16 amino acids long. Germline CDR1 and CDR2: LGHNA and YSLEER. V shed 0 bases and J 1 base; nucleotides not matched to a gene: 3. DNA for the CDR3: TGCGCCAGCAGCCAAGATTGGGGACAGGGGTCCTACGAGCAGTACTTC. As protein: CASSQDWGQGSYEQYF.

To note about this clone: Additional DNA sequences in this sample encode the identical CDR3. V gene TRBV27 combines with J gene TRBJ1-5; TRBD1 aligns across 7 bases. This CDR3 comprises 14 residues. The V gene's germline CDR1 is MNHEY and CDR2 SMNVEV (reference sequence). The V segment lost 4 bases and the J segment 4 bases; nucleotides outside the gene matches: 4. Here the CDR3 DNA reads TGTGCCAGCAGTTCCGGGACAGTGAATCAGCCCCAGCATTTT. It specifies CASSSGTVNQPQHF.

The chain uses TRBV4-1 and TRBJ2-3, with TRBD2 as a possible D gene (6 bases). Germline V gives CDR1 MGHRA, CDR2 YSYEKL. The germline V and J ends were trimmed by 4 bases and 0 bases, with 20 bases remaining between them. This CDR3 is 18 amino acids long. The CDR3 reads CASSLRPITSLSTDTQYF. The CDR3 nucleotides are TGCGCCAGCAGCCTCCGCCCCATCACTAGCTTAAGCACAGATACGCAGTATTTT.

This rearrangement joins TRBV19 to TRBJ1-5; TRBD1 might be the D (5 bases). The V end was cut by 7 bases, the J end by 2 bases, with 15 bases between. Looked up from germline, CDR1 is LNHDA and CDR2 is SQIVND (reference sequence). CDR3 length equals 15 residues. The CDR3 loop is CASTTGGLGNQPQHF. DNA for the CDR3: TGTGCCAGTACCACGGGGGGACTGGGCAATCAGCCCCAGCATTTT.

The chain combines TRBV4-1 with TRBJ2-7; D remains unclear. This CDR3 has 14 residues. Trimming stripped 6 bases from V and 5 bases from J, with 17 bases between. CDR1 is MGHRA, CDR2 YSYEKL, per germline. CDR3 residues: CASSLKGGVNEQYF. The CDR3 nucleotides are TGCGCCAGCAGTCTAAAAGGCGGCGTAAACGAGCAGTACTTC.